Following are 22 T cell receptor beta chains from one sample sequenced in a study of blood T cell repertoires in COVID-19 (dated by TCRdb to the early 2020s). The library relied on the immunoSEQ multiplex PCR assay. TCRdb provides this immuneACCESS table in a form limited to in-frame rearrangements. Some clones are lacking; in checked studies, under half of them reflect an unresolved V gene, and why the rest are absent is not known. The sample table records hundreds of thousands of clones; 85% to 90% of these occur just once. The ten largest clones take up 1.1% of the sample. The specimen was PBMCs or T cells enriched from blood (not recorded which). These receptors originate from a man aged 25 to 45 who had recovered from COVID-19.

V usage is TRBV6-5 and J usage is TRBJ2-1, with 8 bases identical to TRBD2. CDR1 and CDR2 from the germline V gene are MNHEY and SVGAGI. Trimming at V came to 5 bases and at J to 2 bases, leaving 5 bases not matched to a gene. This CDR3 is built from 15 residues. CDR3 in amino acids: CASSPSGSAYNEQFF. CDR3 in DNA: TGTGCCAGCAGTCCAAGCGGGAGTGCCTACAATGAGCAGTTCTTC.

The V call is TRBV29-1, the J call TRBJ2-3; tentative D call: TRBD1 (6 bases). Trimming shortened V by 1 base and J by 3 bases, and 8 bases separated the two germline ends. Germline values: CDR1 SQVTM, CDR2 ANQGSEA. The CDR3 is made up of 13 amino acids. The CDR3 DNA reads as TGCAGCGTTGAAGGGACAGCTACAGATACGCAGTATTTT. It yields the protein CSVEGTATDTQYF.

The CDR3 DNA reads as TGTGCCAGCAGCCCCCTCGGGGTTGCACAGCCCCAGCATTTT. This translates into CASSPLGVAQPQHF. V and J are TRBV7-2 and TRBJ1-5; no clear D. The CDR3 has 14 residues. V shed 5 bases and J shed 7 bases, with 15 bases lying between them. The germline gives CDR1 SGHTA, CDR2 FQGNSA.

This clone appeared once. The J gene is TRBJ2-3, the V gene TRBV6-5; D possibly corresponds to TRBD1 (5 bases). Trimming pared 5 bases from V and 0 bases from J, leaving 12 bases between. The CDR3 spans 15 residues. Germline V gene data show CDR1 as MNHEY and CDR2 as SVGAGI. The chain's CDR3 is CASSPWGTSTDTQYF. The CDR3 DNA sequence: TGTGCCAGCAGTCCATGGGGCACTAGCACAGATACGCAGTATTTT.

This chain connects TRBV27 to TRBJ1-5; TRBD1 aligns across 7 bases. J gave up 7 bases and V 2 bases, and 2 bases lay outside the gene matches. Looked up from germline, CDR1 is MNHEY and CDR2 is SMNVEV (reference sequence). This CDR3 has 13 residues. The CDR3 here is CASSLQGGQPQHF. The DNA for the CDR3 is TGTGCCAGCAGTTTACAAGGGGGCCAGCCCCAGCATTTT.

This clone was detected a few times. This chain connects TRBV28 to TRBJ1-5, with D possibly matching TRBD1 (5 bases). The V end was cut by 3 bases, the J end by 0 bases, with 9 bases between. CDR1 MDHEN and CDR2 SYDVKM come from the germline V gene. The CDR3 loop spans 15 amino acids. This chain's CDR3 is CASSFGGVSNQPQHF. The CDR3 nucleotides are TGTGCCAGCAGTTTCGGGGGGGTTAGCAATCAGCCCCAGCATTTT.

The chain recombines TRBV28 with TRBJ2-1; TRBD1 matches at 9 bases. V shed 7 bases, J shed 3 bases, and the junction held 7 bases outside the gene matches. Germline CDR1 reads MDHEN; CDR2 reads SYDVKM. The CDR3 consists of 15 residues. The CDR3 nucleotides are TGTGCCAGCACCCTCGGACAGGGGATCTACAATGAGCAGTTCTTC. It translates to CASTLGQGIYNEQFF.

J is TRBJ2-5 and V is TRBV2, with D possibly TRBD2 on 6 matching bases. Germline CDR1 is SNHLY and CDR2 is FYNNEI. CDR3 length: 13 residues. V was trimmed by 2 bases and J by 5 bases, leaving 9 bases between them. The CDR3 reads CASSETGVETQYF. The CDR3 bases are TGTGCCAGCAGTGAAACGGGGGTGGAGACCCAGTACTTC. The entire variable domain, with the rest obtained from reference TRBV2 and TRBJ2-5, is as follows: EPEVTQTPSHQVTQMGQEVILRCVPISNHLYFYWYRQILGQKVEFLVSFYNNEISEKSEIFDDQFSVERPDGSNFTLKIRSTKLEDSAMYFCASSETGVETQYFGPGTRLLVL.

The chain combines TRBV11-3 with TRBJ2-5; D gene unclear. Germline V CDR1 and CDR2: SGHNT, YENEEA. The length of the CDR3 is 13 residues. The V gene lost 3 bases and the J gene lost 0 bases, with 5 bases spanning the gap. CDR3 sequence reads: CASSFGYQETQYF. The CDR3 bases are TGTGCCAGCAGCTTCGGGTACCAAGAGACCCAGTACTTC.

The rearrangement uses TRBV27 and TRBJ1-2; TRBD1 is a possible D gene (6 bases). V gave up 1 base and J gave up 8 bases, with 20 bases separating them. Per germline, CDR1 MNHEY and CDR2 SMNVEV (reference sequence). The CDR3 is 16 amino acids. The DNA of the CDR3 is TGTGCCAGCAGTTTATGGGCCTCAAGGGGGTTGGAAGGCTACACCTTC. Its translation: CASSLWASRGLEGYTF.

The chain carries TRBV27 and TRBJ1-2; the D is unclear. The CDR3 loop spans 12 amino acids. Germline V gene data show CDR1 as MNHEY and CDR2 as SMNVEV (reference sequence). V was cut by 6 bases and J by 8 bases, with 13 bases left in between. The CDR3 DNA is TGTGCCAGCAGACGTGACCCGGGGGGCTACACCTTC. Amino acid sequence: CASRRDPGGYTF.

The table lists this clone with a count of one. CDR3 DNA: TGTGCCAGCAGCCTACCGTCACTAGCCTACGAGCAGTACTTC. Translating gives CASSLPSLAYEQYF. This rearrangement joins TRBV7-8 to TRBJ2-7; maybe TRBD2 (5 bases). The CDR3 length is 14 residues. The germline V gene has CDR1 SGHVS and CDR2 FQNEAQ. The V and J ends lost 5 bases and 2 bases respectively, with 13 bases between them.

The chain joins TRBV7-2 to TRBJ1-1, with 8 bases that match TRBD1. The junction had 14 bases not matched to a gene; V was cut back by 6 bases and J by 8 bases. This CDR3 spans 15 amino acids. Germline lookup yields CDR1 SGHTA and CDR2 FQGNSA. The CDR3 DNA follows: TGTGCCAGCAGTTCTGACGGACAGGGTTGGAGAGAAGCTTTCTTT. Encoded protein: CASSSDGQGWREAFF.

This chain links TRBV4-1 with TRBJ1-6; weak D call: TRBD1 (5 bases). V was trimmed by 4 bases and J by 7 bases, leaving 17 bases between them. Germline V gives CDR1 MGHRA, CDR2 YSYEKL. The CDR3 is 16 amino acids. The CDR3 loop is CASSRGEGDLNSPLHF. The CDR3 nucleotides are TGCGCCAGCAGCCGAGGGGAGGGAGACCTAAATTCACCCCTCCACTTT.

The rearrangement uses TRBV19 and TRBJ2-5, with D possibly TRBD2 on 5 matching bases. CDR1 and CDR2 from the germline V gene are LNHDA and SQIVND (reference sequence). The CDR3 length is 16 residues. V was shortened by 1 base and J by 5 bases, with 17 bases between the two germline ends. CDR3 sequence reads: CASSIGRLEALETQYF. For the CDR3, the DNA is TGTGCCAGTAGTATAGGCCGGTTGGAGGCTCTGGAGACCCAGTACTTC.

In its sample, this clone was seen once. The chain combines TRBV18 with TRBJ1-2; no reliable D call. In germline, CDR1 is KGHSH, CDR2 LQKENI. The CDR3 loop spans 13 amino acids. Deletions cut 6 bases from V and 0 bases from J, with 8 bases between. The CDR3 nucleotides read TGTGCCAGCTCTAGCAAAGCTAACTATGGCTACACCTTC. Residues: CASSSKANYGYTF.

The chain recombines TRBV15 with TRBJ2-1, with D possibly TRBD2 on 6 matching bases. Trimming took off 1 base at V and 7 bases at J, with 11 bases between the two ends. Germline loops: CDR1 LNHNV, CDR2 YYDKDF (reference sequence). CDR3 length: 14 amino acids. The CDR3 here is CATSRAEGRNEQFF. The CDR3 nucleotides read TGTGCCACCAGCAGAGCGGAGGGAAGGAATGAGCAGTTCTTC.

The table lists this clone with a count of one. V usage is TRBV28 and J usage is TRBJ2-1; 8 bases line up with TRBD2. Germline CDR1 reads MDHEN; CDR2 reads SYDVKM. The CDR3 contains 15 residues. V was clipped by 3 bases and J by 7 bases; unmatched bases: 8. As DNA, the CDR3 is TGTGCCAGCAGTTTGACCGGGAGGGCCCGTAATGAGCAGTTCTTC. This codes for CASSLTGRARNEQFF.

The rearrangement joins TRBV27 to TRBJ1-2; D is perhaps TRBD1 (6 bases). Trimming removed 2 bases from V and 6 bases from J, with 10 bases in between. The CDR3 has 13 amino acids. The germline V gene encodes CDR1 MNHEY and CDR2 SMNVEV (reference sequence). The CDR3 protein is CASSLRRGNGYTF. The CDR3, as DNA: TGTGCCAGCAGTTTACGCAGGGGCAATGGCTACACCTTC.

In its sample, this clone was seen once. The chain combines TRBV3-1 (or the pseudogene TRBV3-2) with TRBJ2-2; TRBD2 agrees at 9 bases. Germline-derived CDR1 and CDR2 are LGHDT and YNNKEL (reference sequence). The CDR3 contains 16 residues. The junction had 9 bases not matched to a gene; V was cut back by 4 bases and J by 6 bases. This CDR3 is CASSRPLAGVPGELFF. DNA for the CDR3: TGTGCCAGCAGCCGACCTTTAGCGGGAGTCCCCGGGGAGCTGTTTTTT.

This chain connects TRBV7-2 to TRBJ2-2; weak D call: TRBD2 (6 bases). Germline values: CDR1 SGHTA, CDR2 FQGNSA. This CDR3 contains 15 residues. V was cut by 1 base and J by 8 bases, with 14 bases left in between. This CDR3 reads CASSLVGRLGGELFF. Written as DNA, the CDR3 is TGTGCCAGCAGCTTAGTTGGGAGGTTGGGAGGGGAGCTGTTTTTT.

The chain is built from TRBV19 and TRBJ2-3, with TRBD2 matching over 13 bases. Germline loops: CDR1 LNHDA, CDR2 SQIVND (reference sequence). This CDR3 is built from 20 residues. After removal of 1 base from V and 0 bases from J, the junction contained 10 bases not matched to a gene. In DNA, the CDR3 is TGTGCCAGTAGTATAGGTCCGGGACTAGCGGGACATTACAGCACAGATACGCAGTATTTT. Its protein is CASSIGPGLAGHYSTDTQYF.